The rows below give T cell receptor beta chains drawn from one sample of a study of shared clonotypes between healthy human individuals. The data were produced by immunoSEQ multiplex PCR, yet TCRdb's version contains in-frame clones alone and is incomplete. The sample includes some 2 million clones, roughly 95% of them seen just once. The sequenced material came from naive CD8+ T cells sorted from blood. The receptor set was obtained from a man younger than 35 in good health. The CDR3 runs from the conserved cysteine through the conserved F or W. A D gene is named only where the DNA matches it firmly. Clone size is stated in some rows and not others, as once, few, many or a class when expanded.

D: TRBD2
V: TRBV6-1
J: TRBJ2-7
size: .
DNA: TGTGCCAGCAGTGAAGGGGTTAGGCGGGGGGACTACGAGCAGTACTTC
CDR3: CASSEGVRRGDYEQYF

D: TRBD1
V: TRBV19
J: TRBJ1-4
size: .
DNA: TGTGCCAGTAGTACCTCCGGGACAGGGGTCGAAAAACTGTTTTTT
CDR3: CASSTSGTGVEKLFF

D: .
V: TRBV6-6
J: TRBJ2-7
size: .
DNA: TGTGCCAGCAGTTACGGGCAGGTCGAGCAGTACTTC
CDR3: CASSYGQVEQYF

D: .
V: TRBV29-1
J: TRBJ2-5
size: once
DNA: TGCAGCGTTGAATTCTTCAGGGCCCAAGAGACCCAGTACTTC
CDR3: CSVEFFRAQETQYF

D: .
V: TRBV16
J: TRBJ1-1
size: .
DNA: TGTGCCAGCAGCCAAGAGGGTGCGTTCACTGAAGCTTTCTTT
CDR3: CASSQEGAFTEAFF

D: .
V: TRBV6-5
J: TRBJ2-2
size: .
DNA: TGTGCCAGCAGTTATGGGGCGAACACCGGGGAGCTGTTTTTT
CDR3: CASSYGANTGELFF

D: TRBD1
V: TRBV4-1
J: TRBJ2-3
size: .
DNA: TGCGCCAGCAGCCAACGGGGACAGGGAGGCCCAGATACGCAGTATTTT
CDR3: CASSQRGQGGPDTQYF

D: TRBD1
V: TRBV7-6
J: TRBJ1-2
size: .
DNA: TGTGCCAGCACCACCGCTCCTGGGACAGGGCTATACTATGGCTACACCTTC
CDR3: CASTTAPGTGLYYGYTF

D: TRBD2
V: TRBV5-1
J: TRBJ2-1
size: .
DNA: TGCGCCAGCAGCTTGGGCGAGGGACTAGAGAATGAGCAGTTCTTC
CDR3: CASSLGEGLENEQFF

D: .
V: TRBV2
J: TRBJ1-1
size: .
DNA: TGTGCCACAACCTGGGACGGGTTGAACACTGAAGCTTTCTTT
CDR3: CATTWDGLNTEAFF

D: .
V: TRBV4-1
J: TRBJ1-1
size: .
DNA: TGCGCCAGCAGCCAACTGGGGGGCGGAACTGAAGCTTTCTTT
CDR3: CASSQLGGGTEAFF

D: TRBD1
V: TRBV7-9
J: TRBJ1-1
size: few
DNA: TGTGCCAGCAGCCCGACTCAGGGGGCTAACACTGAAGCTTTCTTT
CDR3: CASSPTQGANTEAFF

D: .
V: TRBV5-1
J: TRBJ1-2
size: .
DNA: TGCGCCAGCAGCCTGATGGAGGGTAACTATGGCTACACCTTC
CDR3: CASSLMEGNYGYTF

D: .
V: TRBV2
J: TRBJ2-7
size: .
DNA: TGTGCCAGCAGTGCCCCTGGGGTGGTCTACGAGCAGTACTTC
CDR3: CASSAPGVVYEQYF

D: .
V: TRBV11-3
J: TRBJ2-2
size: .
DNA: TGTGCCAGCAGCCTGCGGACAGCCACGAACACCGGGGAGCTGTTTTTT
CDR3: CASSLRTATNTGELFF

D: .
V: TRBV27
J: TRBJ1-6
size: few
DNA: TGTGCCAGCAGTTTGGACGGTTATTCACCCCTCCACTTT
CDR3: CASSLDGYSPLHF

D: .
V: TRBV2
J: TRBJ2-7
size: .
DNA: TGTGCCAGCAGCTTGAATGTGCACGAGCAGTACTTC
CDR3: CASSLNVHEQYF